The next 27 T cell receptor beta chains were all read from a single sample in a study of regulatory T cells in long-lasting Graves disease. Combining iRepertoire HTBI primers with Arm-PCR of CDR3 regions, the authors built TCR beta libraries. TCRdb ran MiXCR on the multiplex PCR reads and lists one entry per CDR3 protein. The top ten clones hold more than 15% of a sample with over 350,000 distinct CDR3 sequences, around 15% of them seen once. Time point noted: newly diagnosed GD, antithyroid drugs for less than 3 months. Construction of the TCR library relied on RNA isolated from PBMCs. This sample was also put to use in a study of T cells in Graves' hyperthyroidism and ophthalmopathy.

Sample: peripheral blood mononuclear cells (PBMCs), taken at new diagnosis, from a patient treated with antithyroid drugs. These receptors all stem from a woman aged 50 to 60 with Graves disease.

The V and J genes are TRBV20-1 and TRBJ2-2; 9 bases agree with TRBD1. V lost 3 bases and J lost 5; bases outside the gene matches: 1. Germline CDR1 is DFQATT and CDR2 is SNEGSKA (reference sequence). The CDR3 has 13 residues. CDR3 region: CSARTGGTGELFF. CDR3 DNA: TGCAGTGCTAGGACAGGGGGGACCGGGGAGCTGTTTTTT.

There are many counts of this clonotype. J is TRBJ2-7 and V is TRBV7-9; D is undetermined. Germline-derived CDR1 and CDR2 are SEHNR and FQNEAQ (reference sequence). This CDR3 comprises 15 residues. Trimming pared 0 bases from V and 2 bases from J, leaving 11 bases between. The CDR3: CASSLAGGTTYEQYF. The CDR3 DNA follows: TGTGCCAGCAGCTTAGCTGGCGGCACCACCTACGAGCAGTACTTC.

This clonotype was seen repeatedly, ten times or more. This rearrangement joins TRBV11-2 to TRBJ2-1; 8 nucleotides align to TRBD2. This CDR3 is built from 15 residues. V lost 5 bases, J lost 7 bases, and 10 bases stayed unmatched. Per germline, CDR1 SGHAT and CDR2 FQNNGV. The CDR3 nucleotides read TGTGCCAGCAGCCGAGCCCCCGGGACTAGTAATGAGCAGTTCTTC. Amino acid sequence: CASSRAPGTSNEQFF.

This clonotype was seen at least ten times. The chain combines TRBV18 with TRBJ2-7; 7 bases align to TRBD1. V lost 0 bases and J lost 4; bases outside the gene matches: 0. Germline lookup yields CDR1 KGHSH and CDR2 LQKENI. The CDR3 spans 13 residues. This CDR3 reads CASSPPGQYEQYF. The CDR3 DNA reads TGTGCCAGCTCACCACCGGGACAGTACGAGCAGTACTTC.

A few counts support this clonotype. The chain couples TRBV4-1 to TRBJ2-7; weak D call: TRBD2 (6 bases). There are 16 residues in the CDR3. Germline V gives CDR1 MGHRA, CDR2 YSYEKL. The V end lost 0 bases, the J end lost 1 base, and 13 bases lay between the germline ends. Written as DNA, the CDR3 is TGCGCCAGCAGCCAAGATCTCGGACTACCTTCCTACGAGCAGTACTTC. Translating it yields CASSQDLGLPSYEQYF.

This clonotype was detected once. One end of the junction varies from germline; a read error may be responsible. The gene calls are TRBV5-1 and TRBJ2-1, with 13 bases identical to TRBD2. The CDR3 runs to 15 residues. Germline V gives CDR1 SGHRS, CDR2 YFSETQ. This CDR3 is CASSFGTSGNNGQFF. The CDR3 DNA sequence: TGCGCCAGCAGCTTCGGGACTAGCGGGAACAATGGGCAGTTCTTC.

This clonotype appeared a few times. V gene TRBV28 combines with J gene TRBJ2-7, with D perhaps given as TRBD1 or TRBD2 (7 bases each). The CDR3 has 17 residues. The germline V and J ends were trimmed by 1 base and 6 bases, with 22 bases remaining between them. From germline, CDR1 is MDHEN and CDR2 SYDVKM. The CDR3 spells CASSLSRGARQGSEQYF. CDR3 DNA sequence: TGTGCCAGCAGTTTATCCCGGGGGGCCAGACAGGGATCCGAGCAGTACTTC.

This clonotype was found many times. This chain connects TRBV11-2 to TRBJ2-1; 12 bases line up with TRBD2. V lost 1 base, J lost 2 bases, and 12 bases stayed unmatched. This CDR3 has 20 residues. Germline values: CDR1 SGHAT, CDR2 FQNNGV. The CDR3 DNA reads TGTGCCAGCAGCTTAGGATTATTGCTAGCGGGAGGGAATGCCTACAATGAGCAGTTCTTC. This gives the protein CASSLGLLLAGGNAYNEQFF.

CDR3 region: CASSPPSGSEQYF. The CDR3 DNA reads as TGTGCCAGCTCACCACCCTCAGGTAGCGAGCAGTACTTC. The V call is TRBV18, the J call TRBJ2-7; D unclear. Germline CDR1 and CDR2: KGHSH and LQKENI. The CDR3 totals 13 residues. Trimming removed 0 bases at V and 6 bases at J, with 9 bases between.

This clonotype was seen a few times. The V and J genes are TRBV19 and TRBJ1-1; a possible D gene is TRBD1 (5 bases). The V and J ends lost 5 bases and 1 base respectively, with 11 bases between them. Per the germline V gene, CDR1 is LNHDA and CDR2 is SQIVND (reference sequence). CDR3 length: 14 amino acids. CDR3 coding DNA: TGTGCCAGTAGTGTCGGACACCGGAACACTGAAGCTTTCTTT. It codes for CASSVGHRNTEAFF.

This chain links TRBV9 with TRBJ2-1, with 8 bases aligning to TRBD2. V was clipped by 3 bases and J by 8 bases; unmatched bases: 10. The CDR3 totals 15 residues. The germline V gene encodes CDR1 SGDLS and CDR2 YYNGEE. CDR3: CASSGLSGSHDEQFF. CDR3 DNA: TGTGCCAGCAGCGGCCTGAGCGGGAGTCATGATGAGCAGTTCTTC.

V and J are TRBV11-2 and TRBJ1-4; TRBD1 matches at 7 bases. The CDR3 has 16 residues. CDR1 SGHAT and CDR2 FQNNGV come from the germline V gene. Trimming took 4 bases from V and 6 from J; bases not matched to a gene: 11. The CDR3: CASSSDRTGEYEKLFF. Written as DNA, the CDR3 is TGTGCCAGCAGCTCGGACCGGACAGGTGAATATGAAAAACTGTTTTTT.

Notes on this clonotype: A read error may explain this, as a much larger clone is one base away. This chain links TRBV6-5 with TRBJ2-7; D is unresolved. CDR3 size: 14 residues. Germline values: CDR1 MNHEY, CDR2 SVGAGI. CDR3 region: CASSYSATLYEQCF. The CDR3 nucleotides are TGTGCCAGCAGTTACTCCGCTACACTCTACGAGCAGTGCTTC.

Worth noting for this clonotype: A much bigger clone sits one base away, suggesting this may be a read error. This chain joins TRBV3-1 and TRBJ2-7, with D maybe TRBD1 (6 bases). Germline CDR1 LGHDT, CDR2 YNNKEL (reference sequence). There are 13 residues in the CDR3. In DNA, the CDR3 is TGTGCCAGCAGCCATCCCAGGGGTCGCGAGCAGCACTTC. Amino acids: CASSHPRGREQHF.

This clonotype appeared a few times. This rearrangement joins TRBV14 to TRBJ1-1; D not resolved. V shed 0 bases and J shed 3 bases, with 23 bases lying between them. This CDR3 contains 19 residues. The germline V gene encodes CDR1 SGHDN and CDR2 FVKESK. The CDR3 region has the DNA TGTGCCAGCAGCCAAGAATGGCCAAAGTCAAGGGTTCTGGACACTGAAGCTTTCTTT. Its translation is CASSQEWPKSRVLDTEAFF. Complete variable domain (other parts from reference TRBV14 and TRBJ1-1): EAGVTQFPSHSVIEKGQTVTLRCDPISGHDNLYWYRRVMGKEIKFLLHFVKESKQDESGMPNNRFLAERTGGTYSTLKVQPAELEDSGVYFCASSQEWPKSRVLDTEAFFGQGTRLTVV.

In regard to this clonotype: This may come from a read error, since a much larger clone is one base off. The CDR3 here is CAWKEARPETFF. CDR3 coding DNA: TGTGCCTGGAAAGAGGCCCGCCCTGAAACTTTCTTT. The chain carries TRBV30 and TRBJ1-1; no firm D call. The CDR3 runs to 12 residues. CDR1 GTSNPN and CDR2 SVGIG come from the germline V gene (reference sequence).

This clonotype appeared many times. The rearrangement links TRBV12-3 or TRBV12-4 to TRBJ2-5; TRBD1 is a possible D gene (6 bases). The CDR3 spans 14 residues. Trimming removed 3 bases at V and 5 bases at J, with 13 bases between. The CDR3 is CASSLGTFSETQYF. CDR3 sequence (DNA): TGTGCCAGCAGTTTGGGGACATTCTCGGAGACCCAGTACTTC.

This clonotype was found many times. The V call is TRBV28, the J call TRBJ1-1; D ambiguous. Deletions cut 6 bases from V and 3 bases from J, with 11 bases between. CDR3 length: 13 residues. Germline CDR1 reads MDHEN; CDR2 reads SYDVKM. The CDR3 loop is CASSAGLDTEAFF. CDR3 coding DNA: TGTGCCAGCAGCGCGGGTCTGGACACTGAAGCTTTCTTT.

This clonotype was seen a few times. The chain combines TRBV30 with TRBJ2-7, with 7 positions matching TRBD1. The CDR3 spans 16 residues. V was clipped by 2 bases and J by 4 bases; unmatched bases: 14. Germline-derived CDR1 and CDR2 are GTSNPN and SVGIG (reference sequence). This CDR3 reads CAWSPWEGDRAYEQYF. CDR3 nucleotide sequence: TGTGCCTGGAGTCCATGGGAAGGGGACAGAGCTTACGAGCAGTACTTC.

In this sample, this clonotype turned up many times. This sequence joins TRBV2 and TRBJ2-5; 10 bases line up with TRBD1. CDR1 and CDR2 (germline): SNHLY, FYNNEI. The CDR3 contains 15 residues. With 7 bases clipped from V and 5 bases from J, the junction kept 10 bases outside the gene matches. As DNA, the CDR3 is TGTGCCAGCAATAAGGGACAGGGGATTGTGGAGACCCAGTACTTC. Its translation is CASNKGQGIVETQYF.

About this clonotype: The limits of the CDR3 on the DNA are not certain, so only TCRdb's listed CDR3 is given. The chain joins TRBV28 to TRBJ2-2; the table names TRBD2, a call not compared with the DNA. The CDR3 has 13 amino acids, counting both end residues. CDR1 and CDR2 (germline): MDHEN, SYDVKM. CDR3: CASRPTRTGSCFF.

This clonotype was counted a few times. The V gene is TRBV28, the J gene TRBJ1-4, with D possibly being TRBD1 (6 bases). The CDR3 covers 18 residues. From germline, CDR1 is MDHEN and CDR2 SYDVKM. V lost 5 bases and J lost 0, with 19 bases in between. Here the CDR3 DNA reads TGTGCCAGCAGTCCACCCCGGGACACTCTAACAACTAATGAAAAACTGTTTTTT. Translating it yields CASSPPRDTLTTNEKLFF.

This clonotype appeared many times. The chain couples TRBV28 to TRBJ1-1; D is perhaps TRBD1 (5 bases). This CDR3 contains 14 residues. The V gene lost 8 bases and the J gene lost 5 bases, with 18 bases spanning the gap. Germline assignment: CDR1 MDHEN and CDR2 SYDVKM. CDR3 bases: TGTGCCAGCCGACCGGGGGTCGTTTGGACTGAAGCTTTCTTT. Its translation: CASRPGVVWTEAFF.

The chain joins TRBV20-1 to TRBJ2-5; D not certain. Looked up from germline, CDR1 is DFQATT and CDR2 is SNEGSKA (reference sequence). With 1 base removed from V and 5 bases from J, the gap between germline ends came to 8 bases. The CDR3 extends over 12 amino acids. CDR3 sequence reads: CSARVTRETQYF. CDR3 nucleotide sequence: TGCAGTGCTAGAGTTACCCGGGAGACCCAGTACTTC.

This clonotype came up a few times. The V call is TRBV19, the J call TRBJ1-2, with a weak D call TRBD1 (6 bases). Germline CDR1 and CDR2: LNHDA and SQIVND (reference sequence). The V gene lost 3 bases and the J gene lost 5 bases, with 16 bases spanning the gap. The CDR3 is 15 residues long. CDR3 DNA: TGTGCCAGTAGTATCCTGGACAGCGGCCCGTATGGCTACACCTTC. Encoded protein: CASSILDSGPYGYTF.

This clonotype was detected a few times. The J gene is TRBJ1-5, the V gene TRBV5-6, with a weak D call TRBD1 (5 bases). Germline loops: CDR1 SGHDT, CDR2 YYEEEE. This CDR3 contains 14 residues. V was shortened by 0 bases and J by 6 bases, with 10 bases between the two germline ends. In DNA form, the CDR3 reads TGTGCCAGCAGCTTGGGGGGGATAGCTCAGCCCCAGCATTTT. It specifies CASSLGGIAQPQHF.

This rearrangement joins TRBV5-4 to TRBJ1-1; D possibly corresponds to TRBD1 (6 bases). Trimming took 2 bases from V and 1 from J, leaving 12 bases between them. The CDR3 has 15 amino acids. Per the germline V gene, CDR1 is SGHNT and CDR2 is YYREEE (reference sequence). The CDR3 sequence is CASSLRGLANTEAFF. CDR3 coding DNA: TGTGCCAGCAGCTTACGGGGGCTTGCGAACACTGAAGCTTTCTTT.